These 13 T cell receptor beta chains came from one sample sequenced in a study of blood T cells in healthy people across ages. Then a second PCR, running roughly 7 to 11 cycles, was carried out with a sample-barcoded 5' primer and a J-beta primer mix. One entry per CDR3 protein, called by TCRdb with MiXCR from the 5' RACE reads. Of over a million distinct CDR3 sequences in the sample, more than 35% were seen once. Sample: blood. The receptors here all came from an older woman in good health.

This chain connects TRBV4-1 to TRBJ2-1; TRBD1 matches at 7 bases. CDR1 MGHRA and CDR2 YSYEKL come from the germline V gene. After removal of 4 bases from V and 5 bases from J, the junction contained 8 bases not matched to a gene. This CDR3 has 15 amino acids. CDR3 bases: TGCGCCAGCAGCCCTACCGGGACAGCTAACAATGAGCAGTTCTTC. Translation gives CASSPTGTANNEQFF.

The chain couples TRBV20-1 to TRBJ1-1; 7 bases are a match to TRBD1. J gave up 5 bases and V 6 bases, and 15 bases lay outside the gene matches. CDR1 is DFQATT, CDR2 SNEGSKA, per germline (reference sequence). The CDR3 covers 15 residues. CDR3 bases: TGCAGTGCACCGATCGTGGGACAGCAAGAGACTGAAGCTTTCTTT. This encodes CSAPIVGQQETEAFF.

The rearrangement joins TRBV28 to TRBJ1-5; D is unclear. CDR1 and CDR2 (germline): MDHEN, SYDVKM. CDR3 size: 17 residues. V lost 1 base and J 0 bases, leaving 13 bases between the germline ends. DNA for the CDR3: TGTGCCAGCAGTTTATTCCCAGACCCCTATAGCAATCAGCCCCAGCATTTT. Amino acids: CASSLFPDPYSNQPQHF.

This clonotype was picked up a small number of times. The chain carries TRBV27 and TRBJ2-5, with 9 positions matching TRBD1. CDR3 length: 16 amino acids. The trim removed 0 bases at V and 7 bases at J, leaving 9 bases unmatched. The germline gives CDR1 MNHEY, CDR2 SMNVEV (reference sequence). As DNA, the CDR3 is TGTGCCAGCAGTTTATCGTGGGACAGGGACTTTGGGACCCAGTACTTC. Residues: CASSLSWDRDFGTQYF.

The gene calls are TRBV28 and TRBJ2-7; TRBD1 matches at 8 bases. In germline, CDR1 is MDHEN, CDR2 SYDVKM. The CDR3 is made up of 16 amino acids. With 6 bases clipped from V and 0 bases from J, the junction kept 10 bases outside the gene matches. CDR3 sequence reads: CASSTQGGTGSYEQYF. DNA for the CDR3: TGTGCCAGCAGCACACAAGGGGGGACAGGCTCCTACGAGCAGTACTTC. The full variable domain, its missing parts supplied by reference TRBV28 and TRBJ2-7, is DVKVTQSSRYLVKRTGEKVFLECVQDMDHENMFWYRQDPGLGLRLIYFSYDVKMKEKGDIPEGYSVSREKKERFSLILESASTNQTSMYLCASSTQGGTGSYEQYFGPGTRLTVT.

The chain employs TRBV7-9 and TRBJ2-5, with TRBD2 identical over 9 bases. After removal of 4 bases from V and 2 bases from J, the junction contained 8 bases not matched to a gene. CDR3 length equals 16 residues. The germline V gene has CDR1 SEHNR and CDR2 FQNEAQ (reference sequence). Here the CDR3 reads CASSSPTSGEQETQYF. CDR3 coding DNA: TGTGCCAGCAGCTCACCGACTAGCGGAGAACAAGAGACCCAGTACTTC.

This clonotype has only one observation. The chain employs TRBV10-2 and TRBJ2-7, with 9 bases aligning to TRBD1. Trimming took 8 bases from V and 6 from J; bases not matched to a gene: 8. Germline CDR1 WSHSY, CDR2 SAAADI. The CDR3 is 13 residues long. The CDR3 reads CASGGTGKGEQYF. The CDR3, as DNA: TGCGCCAGCGGTGGGACAGGGAAGGGCGAGCAGTACTTC.

This clonotype was detected only a few times. The CDR3 loop is CASSLVSGRAMETQYF. CDR3 in DNA: TGTGCCAGCAGCTTAGTTAGCGGGAGGGCCATGGAGACCCAGTACTTC. This chain connects TRBV11-2 to TRBJ2-5; TRBD2 agrees at 11 bases. CDR1 and CDR2 from the germline V gene are SGHAT and FQNNGV. Trimming removed 1 base from V and 5 bases from J; junction bases left unmatched: 6. The CDR3 extends over 16 amino acids.

V and J are TRBV2 and TRBJ1-6, with 11 bases fitting TRBD1. This CDR3 has 16 amino acids. V was pared by 4 bases and J by 9 bases, with 8 bases of the junction left unmatched. The germline CDR1 and CDR2 sequences are SNHLY and FYNNEI. The CDR3 coding sequence is TGTGCCAGCAGTGTGGACAGGGGGCGCGTAGGTTCACCCCTCCACTTT. Translating it yields CASSVDRGRVGSPLHF.

This clonotype was picked up a small number of times. The rearrangement links TRBV28 to TRBJ1-5; tentatively, D is TRBD1 (6 bases). The V end was cut by 2 bases, the J end by 0 bases, with 11 bases between. Germline CDR1 and CDR2: MDHEN and SYDVKM. This CDR3 has 16 residues. The DNA for the CDR3 is TGTGCCAGCAGTTTAGGGCCAGGGGTTAGCAATCAGCCCCAGCATTTT. This gives the protein CASSLGPGVSNQPQHF.

This clonotype was counted a few times. The chain employs TRBV6-2 or TRBV6-3 and TRBJ2-5; D might be TRBD2 (6 bases). The V end was cut by 6 bases, the J end by 5 bases, with 13 bases between. The germline V gene encodes CDR1 MNHEY and CDR2 SVGEGT. The CDR3 loop spans 13 amino acids. CDR3 region: CASRRGSGETQYF. CDR3 DNA: TGTGCCAGCAGACGTGGGAGCGGGGAGACCCAGTACTTC.

The chain couples TRBV3-1 to TRBJ2-3; D unresolved. The CDR3 spans 13 residues. Germline CDR1 is LGHDT and CDR2 is YNNKEL (reference sequence). V was clipped by 2 bases and J by 4 bases, with 7 bases between them. CDR3 nucleotide sequence: TGTGCCAGCAGCCAATACTTGGCAGATACGCAGTATTTT. Its protein is CASSQYLADTQYF.

As regards this clonotype: One end of the junction is discordant with germline, which a read error may explain. The chain employs TRBV20-1 and TRBJ1-1; 8 bases fit TRBD1. Germline V lookup: CDR1 DFQATT, CDR2 SNEGSKA (reference sequence). The CDR3 loop spans 14 amino acids. The CDR3 spells CSARQGAVNTDAFF. As DNA, the CDR3 is TGCAGTGCTAGACAGGGGGCAGTGAACACTGACGCTTTCTTT.